The rows below give T cell receptor beta chains drawn from one sample of a study of OX40 agonist ivuxolimab in advanced cancers. Measured with immunoSEQ multiplex PCR; TCRdb has only the in-frame clones, and not every one. This sample has 40,000 to 60,000 clones, with almost 80% found just once. The specimen comprised CD4+ or CD8+ T cells sorted from blood, sampled in a trial of the OX40 agonist ivuxolimab. The receptor set was obtained from an adult with an advanced solid tumor such as melanoma, head and neck, liver or kidney cancer. Each CDR3 is given with its conserved first and last residue. The order of the fields is D gene, J gene, CDR3 length, clone size, V gene, CDR3 DNA, CDR3 protein. A D gene is named only where the DNA matches it firmly. Size is stated for part of the rows, as once, few or many counts, or as a class when the clone is expanded.

>TRBD1|TRBJ1-3|17|-|TRBV19
TGTGCCAGTAGTATATCGGGACAGGGACTCTCTGGAAACACCATATATTTT
CASSISGQGLSGNTIYF
>-|TRBJ2-7|17|-|TRBV7-2
TGTGCCAGCAGCTTGGGGGGGCAGGGTCGGTTAAACCACGAGCAGTACTTC
CASSLGGQGRLNHEQYF
>-|TRBJ1-1|12|-|TRBV7-2
TGTGCCAGCAGCTTAGTGAACACTGAAGCTTTCTTT
CASSLVNTEAFF
>TRBD2|TRBJ2-2|18|-|TRBV9
TGTGCCAGCAGCGCTCGATATAGCGGGAGGGGTAACACCGGGGAGCTGTTTTTT
CASSARYSGRGNTGELFF
>TRBD1|TRBJ1-1|17|-|TRBV19
TGTGCCAGTAGTATCTTAATCTACCGAGGGGGCATATCTGAAGCTTTCTTT
CASSILIYRGGISEAFF
>-|TRBJ1-2|13|-|TRBV5-4
TGTGCCAGCAGCCCGACAGCTAACTATGGCTACACCTTC
CASSPTANYGYTF
>-|TRBJ2-1|17|-|TRBV7-2
TGTGCCAGCAGCTTTCAGGCTAGCCTTCGAAGGCTCAATGAGCAGTTCTTC
CASSFQASLRRLNEQFF
>-|TRBJ1-2|16|-|TRBV19
TGTGCCAGTAGTATGGAAAGGTTACGACCTAACTATGGCTACACCTTC
CASSMERLRPNYGYTF
>-|TRBJ1-2|14|few|TRBV6-6
TGTGCCAGCAGTTTATCGCTTGAGGGTTGGGGCTACACCTTC
CASSLSLEGWGYTF
>TRBD2|TRBJ2-2|18|-|TRBV30
TGTGCCTGGAGTATAGTGAAGCGGGAGGTGATCTACACCGGGGAGCTGTTTTTT
CAWSIVKREVIYTGELFF
>-|TRBJ2-2|15|once|TRBV9
TGTGCCAGCAGCGTAGTACCCGGAGCTGGCGGGGAGCTGTTTTTT
CASSVVPGAGGELFF
>-|TRBJ1-4|15|once|TRBV7-2
TGTGCCAGCAGCCCGTGGGCAGGGGAGATTGAAAAACTGTTTTTT
CASSPWAGEIEKLFF
>TRBD1|TRBJ2-3|17|-|TRBV7-8
TGTGCCAGCAGCTTAAAGTTGTCCGGACAGGGGGCATATACGCAGTATTTT
CASSLKLSGQGAYTQYF
>-|TRBJ2-1|11|-|TRBV2
TGTGCCAGCAGTCGAAGCAATGAGCAGTTCTTC
CASSRSNEQFF
>-|TRBJ1-1|14|-|TRBV7-2
TGTGCCAGCAGCTTCGGAGCCCAGGACCCTGAAGCTTTCTTT
CASSFGAQDPEAFF
>-|TRBJ1-3|17|-|TRBV18
TGTGCCAGCTCACCGACCCCCGGAGCCGACTCTGGAAACACCATATATTTT
CASSPTPGADSGNTIYF
>TRBD1|TRBJ2-7|13|once|TRBV15
TGTGCCACGATGGGACAGGGTGCCTACGAGCAGTACTTC
CATMGQGAYEQYF
>TRBD2|TRBJ2-4|16|-|TRBV10-3
TGTGCCATCAGGCCCATGGCGGGAGTAGCCAAAAACATTCAGTACTTC
CAIRPMAGVAKNIQYF
>-|TRBJ2-4|15|-|TRBV2
TGTGCCAGCAGTGATCGTGGGCCGGGAAAAAACATTCAGTACTTC
CASSDRGPGKNIQYF
>-|TRBJ2-3|13|-|TRBV27
TGTGCCAGCAGTGCGGGACCCCGTAATACGCAGTATTTT
CASSAGPRNTQYF
>TRBD1|TRBJ2-1|16|-|TRBV5-4
TGTGCCAGCAGCAAGGGCGGGACAGGCAACTACAATGAGCAGTTCTTC
CASSKGGTGNYNEQFF
>-|TRBJ1-3|15|-|TRBV15
TGTGCCACCAGCAGAGATCCAGGGTATGGAAACACCATATATTTT
CATSRDPGYGNTIYF
>-|TRBJ2-5|14|-|TRBV5-1
TGCGCCAGCAGACGTGGGACGGCACAAGAGACCCAGTACTTC
CASRRGTAQETQYF
>-|TRBJ2-6|16|-|TRBV4-3
TGCGCCAGCAGCCAAGGGGAGAGCTCTGGGGCCAACGTCCTGACTTTC
CASSQGESSGANVLTF
>TRBD2|TRBJ2-3|14|-|TRBV6-1
TGTGCCAGTATAGCGGGGGGCGCGGGAGATACGCAGTATTTT
CASIAGGAGDTQYF
>-|TRBJ1-1|14|-|TRBV5-1
TGCGCCAGCAGCCCCGTACCAAGGGGAACTGAAGCTTTCTTT
CASSPVPRGTEAFF
>TRBD1|TRBJ2-5|19|few|TRBV5-6
TGTGCCAGCAGCCCGGACAGGGGGCGAGCGGGAGGAGGTGAAGAGACCCAGTACTTC
CASSPDRGRAGGGEETQYF
>-|TRBJ1-3|14|-|TRBV7-2
TGTGCCAGCAGCGCGCAGGGAGCTGGAAACACCATATATTTT
CASSAQGAGNTIYF
>-|TRBJ1-2|12|-|TRBV7-9
TGTGCCAGCAGGGAGGCGGGCTATGGCTACACCTTC
CASREAGYGYTF
>-|TRBJ1-4|17|-|TRBV19
TGTGCCAGTAGTGAGGGGTGGGAGCCTGCAACTAATGAAAAACTGTTTTTT
CASSEGWEPATNEKLFF
>-|TRBJ1-1|13|-|TRBV19
TGTGCCAGTAGTAACAGTATGAACACTGAAGCTTTCTTT
CASSNSMNTEAFF
>-|TRBJ2-5|15|few|TRBV30
TGTGCCTGGACTGCTCTGCCAGGCGGGTCGGAGACCCAGTACTTC
CAWTALPGGSETQYF
>TRBD1|TRBJ1-5|16|-|TRBV5-6
TGTGCCAGCAGCTCGGGAGGCAGGGGGTCGTTTCAGCCCCAGCATTTT
CASSSGGRGSFQPQHF
>TRBD1|TRBJ1-2|16|-|TRBV27
TGTGCCAGCAGTTTTTCCTCGGGACAGGTGACCTATGGCTACACCTTC
CASSFSSGQVTYGYTF
>TRBD2|TRBJ2-7|14|-|TRBV19
TGTGCCAGTAGTATGCGAGCGGGGTCCTACGAGCAGTACTTC
CASSMRAGSYEQYF
>-|TRBJ1-3|15|-|TRBV7-6
TGTGCCAGCAGCCAAATCAGGGGCTCTGGAAACACCATATATTTT
CASSQIRGSGNTIYF
>TRBD2|TRBJ2-2|19|few|TRBV7-2
TGTGCCAGCAGCCCAGGGGGACTAGCGGGATTTTTTCGCACCGGGGAGCTGTTTTTT
CASSPGGLAGFFRTGELFF
>TRBD2|TRBJ2-3|18|-|TRBV11-2
TGTGCCAGCAGCTATTTCTCGACTAGCGGATTAACCACAGATACGCAGTATTTT
CASSYFSTSGLTTDTQYF
>TRBD1|TRBJ2-5|17|-|TRBV5-6
TGTGCCAGCAGCCGTCGCCCCCGAAACAGGGGGCAAGAGACCCAGTACTTC
CASSRRPRNRGQETQYF
>-|TRBJ1-1|14|-|TRBV30
TGTGCTCTAAGGTTCGAATGGGGGAGCACTGAAGCTTTCTTT
CALRFEWGSTEAFF
>-|TRBJ2-3|11|-|TRBV10-1
TGCGCCAGCAGTGAAGGGGAAACGCAGTATTTT
CASSEGETQYF